Each of the 6 T cell receptor beta chains below was sequenced from the same sample in a study of Ad26.COV2.S vaccination and SARS-CoV-2 variants. Treatment of the sample: 15 to 20 received Ad26.COV2.S at low or high dose, single or two shots; five or six received placebo; per-sample allocation not given. Collection of samples fell on day 63 after the first vaccine or placebo injection. Data came from immunoSEQ multiplex PCR; TCRdb stores just in-frame clones and leaves some out. The repertoire includes more than 250,000 clones, 70% to 90% of them detected once, and approximately 3.3% sits in the top ten. The material sequenced was peripheral blood, taken in a trial of Ad26.COV2.S vaccine versus placebo. These receptors were obtained from a person aged 18-60 years who received the Ad26.COV2.S COVID-19 vaccine or a placebo.

This chain links TRBV3-1 (or the pseudogene TRBV3-2) with TRBJ1-1; D gene uncertain. From germline, CDR1 is LGHDT and CDR2 YNNKEL (reference sequence). Trimming removed 5 bases at V and 3 bases at J, with 10 bases between. The CDR3 spans 13 residues. CDR3 loop: CASSTYGDTEAFF. CDR3 DNA: TGTGCCAGCAGCACCTATGGGGACACTGAAGCTTTCTTT.

The genes are TRBV2 and TRBJ1-1; the match to TRBD1 covers 8 bases. Germline loops: CDR1 SNHLY, CDR2 FYNNEI. CDR3 length: 14 amino acids. The ends lost 2 bases at V and 5 bases at J; junction bases unmatched: 4. CDR3 DNA sequence: TGTGCCAGCAGTGAAAACAGGGGGAGTACTGAAGCTTTCTTT. Its protein is CASSENRGSTEAFF.

The chain links TRBV7-2 to TRBJ1-5; TRBD1 matches at 7 bases. The CDR3 length is 13 residues. In germline, CDR1 is SGHTA, CDR2 FQGNSA. Unmatched junction bases numbered 11, after V lost 5 bases and J lost 13 bases. The CDR3 nucleotides read TGTGCCAGCAGCGATCTCGGGACAGTGGGGCAGCATTTT. Protein sequence: CASSDLGTVGQHF.

The chain joins TRBV9 to TRBJ2-3, with 10 nucleotides matching TRBD2. Trimming cost V 3 bases and J 1 base; bases outside gene matches: 5. The length of the CDR3 is 16 residues. Germline lookup yields CDR1 SGDLS and CDR2 YYNGEE. The CDR3 is CASSAERGGGTDTQYF. CDR3 nucleotides: TGTGCCAGCAGCGCCGAGCGGGGGGGTGGCACAGATACGCAGTATTTT.

The chain is built from TRBV7-9 and TRBJ2-1, with D unresolved. From germline, CDR1 is SEHNR and CDR2 FQNEAQ (reference sequence). Trimming took 1 base from V and 9 from J, leaving 7 bases between them. The CDR3 runs 12 residues. The CDR3 DNA is TGTGCCAGCAGCTTAGGCCCCGGTGAGCAGTTCTTC. Its translation: CASSLGPGEQFF.

This sequence joins TRBV6-5 and TRBJ1-2; 8 bases fit TRBD1. Trimming removed 6 bases from V and 4 bases from J; junction bases left unmatched: 7. The CDR3 spans 14 residues. In germline, CDR1 is MNHEY, CDR2 SVGAGI. CDR3: CASRETGTGYGYTF. The CDR3 DNA reads as TGTGCCAGCAGGGAGACCGGGACAGGCTATGGCTACACCTTC.